This T cell receptor (beta chain) was sequenced in a study of blood T cell repertoires in COVID-19. Enrolled during active infection, Seattle patients were then followed longitudinally. Under the authors' procedure: Cell counts per sample came from amplifying reference gene primers. Generated by immunoSEQ multiplex PCR, the TCRdb table keeps only in-frame clones and is missing some. From that table come the V and J calls and clone size; the DNA was used to work out D and trimming. The table lists 250,000 to 300,000 clones, roughly nine tenths of them singletons, with around 12% in the top ten. This CDR3 is 14 amino acids long. V was clipped by 8 bases and J by 1 base, with 13 bases between them. CDR1 is MNHEY, CDR2 SVGAGI, per germline.

This clonotype was obtained from a woman younger than 45 with COVID-19, enrolled during active disease. This rearrangement joins TRBV6-5 to TRBJ2-3; tentative D call: TRBD2 (5 bases). Specimen: peripheral blood. The CDR3 protein is CASGRGARTDTQYF. The CDR3 nucleotides are TGTGCCAGCGGCCGGGGAGCCCGCACAGATACGCAGTATTTT.